Below are 15 T cell receptor beta chains sequenced from a single sample in a study of blood T cell repertoires in COVID-19. The table came from immunoSEQ multiplex PCR; TCRdb's copy has only in-frame clones and leaves some out. The sample records about 230,000 clones, 88% being singletons. Sequenced material: PBMCs or T cells enriched from blood (not recorded which). Receptors were obtained from a woman in her thirties or forties with acute COVID-19.

J is TRBJ1-4 and V is TRBV7-9, with 7 bases aligning to TRBD1. V gave up 5 bases and J gave up 0 bases; unmatched junction bases: 3. Germline V gene data show CDR1 as SEHNR and CDR2 as FQNEAQ (reference sequence). There are 15 residues in the CDR3. The CDR3: CASSPGTATNEKLFF. The CDR3 DNA sequence: TGTGCCAGCAGCCCGGGGACAGCAACTAATGAAAAACTGTTTTTT.

The table lists this clone with a count of one. The gene calls are TRBV4-2 and TRBJ1-2; D is unresolved. Deletions cut 0 bases from V and 5 bases from J, with 7 bases between. The CDR3 length is 13 residues. The germline gives CDR1 LGHNA, CDR2 YNFKEQ. The CDR3 DNA follows: TGTGCCAGCAGCCAAGACCTCTCTTATGGCTACACCTTC. Its protein product is CASSQDLSYGYTF.

This clone showed up many times. The chain couples TRBV27 to TRBJ2-1; maybe TRBD1 (6 bases). In germline, CDR1 is MNHEY, CDR2 SMNVEV (reference sequence). The CDR3 extends over 13 amino acids. V was trimmed by 8 bases and J by 7 bases, leaving 15 bases between them. The CDR3 here is CASGRGIGNEQFF. The DNA for the CDR3 is TGTGCCAGCGGCAGGGGAATAGGGAATGAGCAGTTCTTC.

The V gene is TRBV20-1, the J gene TRBJ1-1; 7 bases align to TRBD1. The germline gives CDR1 DFQATT, CDR2 SNEGSKA (reference sequence). The V gene end was trimmed by 6 bases and the J gene end by 5 bases; junction bases not matched to a gene: 3. This CDR3 contains 11 residues. The CDR3 here is CSAMDRTEAFF. CDR3 DNA sequence: TGCAGTGCCATGGACAGGACTGAAGCTTTCTTT.

The chain recombines TRBV6-6 with TRBJ2-5; D may be TRBD2 (6 bases). This CDR3 has 15 residues. CDR1 and CDR2 (germline): MNHNY, SVGAGI (reference sequence). Trimming stripped 0 bases from V and 5 bases from J, with 13 bases between. The CDR3 sequence: CASSYSSGGGETQYF. The CDR3 nucleotides read TGTGCCAGCAGTTACTCGAGCGGAGGAGGGGAGACCCAGTACTTC.

The chain has TRBV21-1 and TRBJ2-1; TRBD1 is the table's D call, not checked against the DNA. TRBV21-1 is labeled a pseudogene. This CDR3 is built from 15 residues. This CDR3 is CASSCKQGDYNEQFF. In nucleotides, the CDR3 is TGTGCCAGCAGCTGTAAACAGGGCGACTACAATGAGCAGTTCTTC.

The chain is built from TRBV29-1 and TRBJ2-1, with 7 bases matching TRBD1. Germline V lookup: CDR1 SQVTM, CDR2 ANQGSEA. This CDR3 is 12 amino acids long. The trim removed 5 bases at V and 7 bases at J, leaving 5 bases unmatched. This CDR3 is CSVYRGQNEQFF. For the CDR3, the DNA is TGCAGCGTTTACCGGGGACAGAATGAGCAGTTCTTC.

This clone appeared a few times. The chain uses TRBV4-2 and TRBJ2-7; TRBD2 matches at 11 bases. Germline CDR1 reads LGHNA; CDR2 reads YNFKEQ. Trimming cost V 0 bases and J 3 bases; bases outside gene matches: 7. The CDR3 sequence is 17 residues long. The CDR3 nucleotides are TGTGCCAGCAGCCAAGAACTGCTAGCGGGGGGTAACTACGAGCAGTACTTC. Translating it yields CASSQELLAGGNYEQYF.

The chain carries TRBV7-8 and TRBJ2-5, with 10 nucleotides matching TRBD1. Trimming removed 6 bases from V and 5 bases from J; junction bases left unmatched: 12. Germline CDR1 and CDR2: SGHVS and FQNEAQ. CDR3 length: 16 amino acids. The CDR3 DNA follows: TGTGCCAGCAGTCGGACCGGGACAGGGGTGGGGGAGACCCAGTACTTC. Translating gives CASSRTGTGVGETQYF.

This chain links TRBV14 with TRBJ2-3, with TRBD2 as a possible D gene (6 bases). The germline V and J ends were trimmed by 0 bases and 8 bases, with 15 bases remaining between them. The germline CDR1 and CDR2 sequences are SGHDN and FVKESK. This CDR3 contains 15 residues. The CDR3 sequence: CASSQDRLEGATQYF. DNA for the CDR3: TGTGCCAGCAGCCAAGATCGACTAGAAGGGGCTACGCAGTATTTT.

The chain couples TRBV2 to TRBJ1-5, with a possible D match to TRBD1 (6 bases). V dropped 5 bases and J dropped 6 bases, with 14 bases sitting between them. The CDR3 covers 14 residues. Germline CDR1 SNHLY, CDR2 FYNNEI. CDR3 region: CASSKGGSGQPQHF. Written as DNA, the CDR3 is TGTGCCAGCAGTAAGGGGGGGTCTGGTCAGCCCCAGCATTTT.

The V gene is TRBV29-1, the J gene TRBJ1-1; D is uncertain. Germline lookup yields CDR1 SQVTM and CDR2 ANQGSEA. V gave up 4 bases and J gave up 7 bases, with 10 bases separating them. The CDR3 consists of 11 residues. CDR3 nucleotide sequence: TGCAGCGTTGGACTATCCCGTGAAGCTTTCTTT. Encoded protein: CSVGLSREAFF.

This chain joins TRBV30 and TRBJ1-2; D gene ambiguous. V lost 0 bases, J lost 8 bases, and 13 bases lay in between. The CDR3 spans 13 residues. The germline CDR1 and CDR2 sequences are GTSNPN and SVGIG (reference sequence). CDR3 residues: CAWSVGGGVGYTF. The CDR3 DNA reads as TGTGCCTGGAGTGTAGGAGGAGGCGTCGGCTACACCTTC.

This clone is labeled medium-sized. V usage is TRBV14 and J usage is TRBJ1-2; D not resolved. Germline values: CDR1 SGHDN, CDR2 FVKESK. This CDR3 is 15 amino acids long. The V end lost 1 base, the J end lost 1 base, and 10 bases lay between the germline ends. DNA for the CDR3: TGTGCCAGCAGCCAAGTTTTTGGGCTTAACTATGGCTACACCTTC. Encoded protein: CASSQVFGLNYGYTF.

The V gene is TRBV19, the J gene TRBJ1-4; 8 nucleotides match TRBD1. With 3 bases clipped from V and 7 bases from J, the junction kept 4 bases outside the gene matches. The CDR3 is 14 residues long. Germline V lookup: CDR1 LNHDA, CDR2 SQIVND (reference sequence). The CDR3 coding sequence is TGTGCCAGTAGTATTTTCCAGGGGGCTGAAAAACTGTTTTTT. This gives the protein CASSIFQGAEKLFF.